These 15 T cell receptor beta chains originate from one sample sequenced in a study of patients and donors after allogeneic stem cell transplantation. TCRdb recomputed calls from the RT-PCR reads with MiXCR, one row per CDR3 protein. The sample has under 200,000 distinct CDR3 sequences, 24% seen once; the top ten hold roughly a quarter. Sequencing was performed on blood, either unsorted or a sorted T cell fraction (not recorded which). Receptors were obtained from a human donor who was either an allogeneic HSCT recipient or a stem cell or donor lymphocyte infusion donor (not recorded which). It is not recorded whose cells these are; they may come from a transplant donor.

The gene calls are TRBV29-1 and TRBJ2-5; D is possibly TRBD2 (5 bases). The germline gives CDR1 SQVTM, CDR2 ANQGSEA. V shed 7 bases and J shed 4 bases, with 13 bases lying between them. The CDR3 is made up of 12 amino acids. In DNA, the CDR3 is TGCAGCGCCTACTCTCGGGGAGAGACCCAGTACTTC. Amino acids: CSAYSRGETQYF.

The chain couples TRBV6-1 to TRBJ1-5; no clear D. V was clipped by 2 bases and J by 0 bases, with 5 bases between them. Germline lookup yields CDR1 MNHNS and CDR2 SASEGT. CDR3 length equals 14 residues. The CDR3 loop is CASSEQYSNQPQHF. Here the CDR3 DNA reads TGTGCCAGCAGTGAACAATATAGCAATCAGCCCCAGCATTTT.

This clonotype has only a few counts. The DNA of the CDR3 is TGTGCCAGCAGCTCTGGACGCCGCAGAGTTTATAATTCACCCCTCCACTTT. Residues: CASSSGRRRVYNSPLHF. The chain has TRBV6-2 or TRBV6-3 and TRBJ1-6; unclear D gene. The ends were cut back, 6 bases at V and 4 bases at J, with 19 bases in the middle. CDR3 size: 17 residues. The germline CDR1 and CDR2 sequences are MNHEY and SVGEGT.

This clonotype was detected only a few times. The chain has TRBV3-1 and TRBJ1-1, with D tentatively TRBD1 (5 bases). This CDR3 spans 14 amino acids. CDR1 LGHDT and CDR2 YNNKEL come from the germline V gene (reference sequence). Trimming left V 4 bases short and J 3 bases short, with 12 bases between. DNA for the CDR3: TGTGCCAGCAGCCCTTGGACCAGGGACACTGAAGCTTTCTTT. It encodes CASSPWTRDTEAFF. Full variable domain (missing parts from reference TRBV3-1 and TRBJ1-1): DTAVSQTPKYLVTQMGNDKSIKCEQNLGHDTMYWYKQDSKKFLKIMFSYNNKELIINETVPNRFSPKSPDKAHLNLHINSLELGDSAVYFCASSPWTRDTEAFFGQGTRLTVV.

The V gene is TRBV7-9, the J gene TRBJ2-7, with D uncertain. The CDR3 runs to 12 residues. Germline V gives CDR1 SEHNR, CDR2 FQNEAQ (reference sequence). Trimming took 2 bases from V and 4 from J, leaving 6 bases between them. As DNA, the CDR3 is TGTGCCAGCAGCTTAAGGTTTTACGAGCAGTACTTC. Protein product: CASSLRFYEQYF. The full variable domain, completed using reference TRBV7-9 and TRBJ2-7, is DTGVSQNPRHKITKRGQNVTFRCDPISEHNRLYWYRQTLGQGPEFLTYFQNEAQLEKSRLLSDRFSAERPKGSFSTLEIQRTEQGDSAMYLCASSLRFYEQYFGPGTRLTVT.

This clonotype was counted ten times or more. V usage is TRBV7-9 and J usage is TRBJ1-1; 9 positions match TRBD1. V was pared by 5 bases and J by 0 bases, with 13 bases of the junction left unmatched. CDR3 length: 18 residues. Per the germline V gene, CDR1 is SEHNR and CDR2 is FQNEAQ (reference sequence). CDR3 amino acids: CASSEDRGLGYMNTEAFF. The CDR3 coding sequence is TGTGCCAGCAGCGAGGACAGGGGCCTTGGGTACATGAACACTGAAGCTTTCTTT.

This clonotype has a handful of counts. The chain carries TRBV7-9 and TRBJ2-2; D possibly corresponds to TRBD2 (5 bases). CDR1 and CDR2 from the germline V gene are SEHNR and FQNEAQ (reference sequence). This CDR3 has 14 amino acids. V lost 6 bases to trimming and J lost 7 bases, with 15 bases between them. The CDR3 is CASSPPGFVGELFF. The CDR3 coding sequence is TGTGCCAGCAGTCCTCCGGGATTTGTCGGGGAGCTGTTTTTT.

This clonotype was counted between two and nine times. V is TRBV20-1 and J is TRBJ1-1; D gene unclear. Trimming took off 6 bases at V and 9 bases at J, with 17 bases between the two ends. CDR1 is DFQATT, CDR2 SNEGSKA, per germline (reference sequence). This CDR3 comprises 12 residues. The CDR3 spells CSARFSAQKAFF. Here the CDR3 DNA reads TGCAGTGCCCGATTTTCGGCCCAAAAAGCTTTCTTT.

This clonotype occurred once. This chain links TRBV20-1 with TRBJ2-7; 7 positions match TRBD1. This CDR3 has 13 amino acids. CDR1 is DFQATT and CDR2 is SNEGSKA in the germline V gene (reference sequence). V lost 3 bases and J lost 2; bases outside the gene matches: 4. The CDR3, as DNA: TGCAGTGCTAGTAACAGGGGTACCTACGAGCAGTACTTC. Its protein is CSASNRGTYEQYF.

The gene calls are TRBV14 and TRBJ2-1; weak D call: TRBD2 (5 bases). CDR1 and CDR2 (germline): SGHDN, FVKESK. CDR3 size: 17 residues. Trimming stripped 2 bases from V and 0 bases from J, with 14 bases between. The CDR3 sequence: CASSQYVGVSSYNEQFF. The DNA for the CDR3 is TGTGCCAGCAGCCAATATGTGGGAGTAAGCTCCTACAATGAGCAGTTCTTC.

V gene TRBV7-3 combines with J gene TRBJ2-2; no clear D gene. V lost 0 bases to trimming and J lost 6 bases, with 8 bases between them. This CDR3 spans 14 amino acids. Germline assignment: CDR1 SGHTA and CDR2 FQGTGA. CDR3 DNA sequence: TGTGCCAGCAGCTTAACAGGGTACCCCGGGGAGCTGTTTTTT. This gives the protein CASSLTGYPGELFF. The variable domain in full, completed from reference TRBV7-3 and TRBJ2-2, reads GAGVSQTPSNKVTEKGKYVELRCDPISGHTALYWYRQSLGQGPEFLIYFQGTGAADDSGLPNDRFFAVRPEGSVSTLKIQRTERGDSAVYLCASSLTGYPGELFFGEGSRLTVL.

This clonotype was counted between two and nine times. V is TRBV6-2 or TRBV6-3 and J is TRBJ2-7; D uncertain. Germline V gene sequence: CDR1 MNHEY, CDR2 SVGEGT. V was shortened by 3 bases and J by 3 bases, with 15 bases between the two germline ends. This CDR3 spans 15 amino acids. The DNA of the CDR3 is TGTGCCAGCAGTTATGGGCGGCCGGTCGTCTACGAGCAGTACTTC. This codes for CASSYGRPVVYEQYF.

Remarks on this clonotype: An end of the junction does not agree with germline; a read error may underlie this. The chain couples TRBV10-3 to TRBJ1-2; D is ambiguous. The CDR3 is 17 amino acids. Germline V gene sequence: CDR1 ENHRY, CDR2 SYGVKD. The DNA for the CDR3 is TGTGCCACACAAGAGAGAGACTACGGACGGAAAAACTTTGGCTACACCTTC. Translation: CATQERDYGRKNFGYTF.

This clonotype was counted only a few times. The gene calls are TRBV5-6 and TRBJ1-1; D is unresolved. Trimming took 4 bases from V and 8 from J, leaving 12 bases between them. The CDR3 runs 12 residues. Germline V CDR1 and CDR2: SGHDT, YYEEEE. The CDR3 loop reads CASSRSEGEAFF. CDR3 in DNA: TGTGCCAGCAGCCGTTCGGAGGGAGAAGCTTTCTTT.

The CDR3 sequence: CASSLGSGYEQYF. The CDR3 DNA reads TGTGCCAGTAGCCTCGGGTCGGGGTACGAGCAGTACTTC. This rearrangement joins TRBV19 to TRBJ2-7, with D maybe TRBD2 (5 bases). There are 13 residues in the CDR3. The germline V and J ends were trimmed by 6 bases and 4 bases, with 13 bases remaining between them. The germline CDR1 and CDR2 sequences are LNHDA and SQIVND (reference sequence).